This note documents a single T cell receptor beta chain sequence. Per the authors' pipeline: Reference gene primer amplification gave nucleated cell count estimates. Profiled with immunoSEQ multiplex PCR; TCRdb holds only in-frame clones, not every one. V and J calls and clone size are copied from that table; D and trimming were computed from the DNA. In the table there are over 200,000 clones, roughly 86% of which are singletons. This specimen comes from a study of blood T cell repertoires in COVID-19. About the study: Donors in the United States, Italy and Spain gave samples during acute or convalescent COVID-19.

V lost 1 base to trimming and J lost 6 bases; unmatched junction nucleotides: 0. The CDR3 extends over 12 amino acids. Per the germline V gene, CDR1 is GTSNPN and CDR2 is SVGIG (reference sequence). This TCR came from a woman in her 30s who had recovered from COVID-19. The specimen was peripheral blood. J is TRBJ2-1 and V is TRBV30, with 7 bases that match TRBD2. In DNA, the CDR3 is TGTGCCTGGAGTGCGGGAGGCAATGAGCAGTTCTTC. This gives the protein CAWSAGGNEQFF.